Each of the 9 T cell receptor beta chains below was sequenced from the same sample in a study of OX40 agonist ivuxolimab in advanced cancers. Sequencing used immunoSEQ multiplex PCR; TCRdb keeps in-frame clones, though not all of them. Among roughly 28,000 clones listed, about 90% were seen once. Source: CD4+ or CD8+ T cells sorted from blood, taken in a trial of the OX40 agonist ivuxolimab. These receptors originate from an adult with an advanced solid tumor such as melanoma, head and neck, liver or kidney cancer.

The V and J genes are TRBV27 and TRBJ2-1, with 9 bases that match TRBD2. J was trimmed by 0 bases and V by 6 bases; bases with no gene match: 3. The germline V gene encodes CDR1 MNHEY and CDR2 SMNVEV (reference sequence). This CDR3 spans 15 amino acids. DNA for the CDR3: TGTGCCAGCAGCCTTAGCGGGAGCTCCTACAATGAGCAGTTCTTC. Protein product: CASSLSGSSYNEQFF.

The V and J genes are TRBV19 and TRBJ1-1, with unresolved D. The germline CDR1 and CDR2 sequences are LNHDA and SQIVND (reference sequence). The CDR3 consists of 13 residues. With 1 base removed from V and 4 bases from J, the gap between germline ends came to 7 bases. The CDR3 DNA reads as TGTGCCAGTAGTATAGGAGGTGGCACTGAAGCTTTCTTT. It specifies CASSIGGGTEAFF.

This clone was seen once. The CDR3 bases are TGTGCCAGCAGCTTGGTGACTAGCGGGACCGGCACAGATACGCAGTATTTT. Translated, it gives CASSLVTSGTGTDTQYF. J is TRBJ2-3 and V is TRBV7-9; 11 bases map to TRBD2. Germline CDR1 and CDR2: SEHNR and FQNEAQ (reference sequence). The CDR3 length is 17 residues. The V gene end was trimmed by 3 bases and the J gene end by 1 base; junction bases not matched to a gene: 6.

This sequence joins TRBV28 and TRBJ1-3; D is possibly TRBD1 (5 bases). V was pared by 2 bases and J by 2 bases, with 19 bases between. The CDR3 length is 18 residues. Germline CDR1 MDHEN, CDR2 SYDVKM. The DNA for the CDR3 is TGTGCCAGCAGTTTAGGGCCTCCCGGGACGGAGGCTGGAAACACCATATATTTT. Its protein is CASSLGPPGTEAGNTIYF.

This rearrangement joins TRBV19 to TRBJ2-1, with TRBD1 matching 10 bases. CDR3 size: 15 residues. V lost 5 bases to trimming and J lost 10 bases; unmatched junction nucleotides: 11. Germline V lookup: CDR1 LNHDA, CDR2 SQIVND (reference sequence). The CDR3 DNA is TGTGCCAGTAGTTCCTGGGGACAGGGGTTGGCGGAGCAGTTCTTC. As protein: CASSSWGQGLAEQFF.

The chain joins TRBV7-9 to TRBJ2-7, with 8 bases aligning to TRBD2. The CDR3 loop spans 14 amino acids. Germline V gene sequence: CDR1 SEHNR, CDR2 FQNEAQ (reference sequence). V lost 1 base and J lost 3; bases outside the gene matches: 2. The CDR3 sequence is CASSLGREVYEQYF. The CDR3 DNA is TGTGCCAGCAGCTTAGGGCGGGAGGTCTACGAGCAGTACTTC.

This clone was counted between two and nine times. The chain combines TRBV15 with TRBJ2-1, with 14 positions matching TRBD2. The CDR3 has 14 amino acids. CDR1 is LNHNV and CDR2 is YYDKDF in the germline V gene (reference sequence). The J segment lost 6 bases and the V segment lost 9 bases, leaving 4 bases of the junction unmatched. DNA of the CDR3: TGTGCCACGGAGACTAGCGGGAGGGCCAATGAGCAGTTCTTC. This sequence encodes CATETSGRANEQFF. The full variable domain, in which reference TRBV15 and TRBJ2-1 provide the parts outside the CDR3, is DAMVIQNPRYQVTQFGKPVTLSCSQTLNHNVMYWYQQKSSQAPKLLFHYYDKDFNNEADTPDNFQSRRPNTSFCFLDIRSPGLGDTAMYLCATETSGRANEQFFGPGTRLTVL.

The chain joins TRBV7-6 to TRBJ2-7; no clear D. V lost 0 bases and J 0 bases, leaving 3 bases between the germline ends. Per germline, CDR1 SGHVS and CDR2 FNYEAQ. The CDR3 sequence is 13 residues long. The CDR3 protein is CASSLATSYEQYF. For the CDR3, the DNA is TGTGCCAGCAGCTTAGCAACCTCCTACGAGCAGTACTTC.

The J gene is TRBJ2-7, the V gene TRBV11-3, with 7 bases identical to TRBD2. This CDR3 region has 14 residues. V lost 6 bases, J lost 3 bases, and 8 bases stayed unmatched. In germline, CDR1 is SGHNT, CDR2 YENEEA. The CDR3 sequence is CASSSQSGNYEQYF. CDR3 bases: TGTGCCAGCAGTAGTCAGAGCGGGAACTACGAGCAGTACTTC.